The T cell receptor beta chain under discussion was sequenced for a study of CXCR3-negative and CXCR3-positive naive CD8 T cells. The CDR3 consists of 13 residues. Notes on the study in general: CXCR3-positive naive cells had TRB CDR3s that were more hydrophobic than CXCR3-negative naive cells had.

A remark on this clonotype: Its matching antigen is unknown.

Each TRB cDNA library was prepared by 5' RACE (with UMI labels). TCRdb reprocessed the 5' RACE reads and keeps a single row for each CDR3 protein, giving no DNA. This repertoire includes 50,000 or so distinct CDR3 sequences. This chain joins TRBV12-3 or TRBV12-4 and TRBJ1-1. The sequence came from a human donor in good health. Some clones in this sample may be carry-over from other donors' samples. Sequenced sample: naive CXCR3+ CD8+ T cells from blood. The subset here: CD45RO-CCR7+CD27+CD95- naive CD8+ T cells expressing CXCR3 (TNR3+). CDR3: CASSPPGRAEAFF.